A single sample is the source of the 16 T cell receptor beta chains below, sequenced in a study of identical twins (dated by TCRdb to 2016 to 2018). Library preparation used 5' RACE. The sequencer was an Illumina HiSeq 2000. The public reads were reprocessed in TCRdb via fastp at Q25 and MiXCR, keeping in-frame beta chains. Duplicate CDR3 protein sequences are folded into a single record with the most common DNA and genes. The sample table shows around 250,000 distinct CDR3 sequences, and 5.5% to 7.5% are seen once. The top ten hold roughly 15% of the sample. These data were likewise used in another study, on T cells expressing NK-cell markers.

The sample was CD8+ T cells sorted from blood. These TCRs come from a young woman in good health.

This clonotype was detected many times. The rearrangement joins TRBV7-9 to TRBJ2-1; the D is unclear. The V and J ends lost 8 bases and 3 bases respectively, with 14 bases between them. This CDR3 is built from 14 residues. Per germline, CDR1 SEHNR and CDR2 FQNEAQ (reference sequence). CDR3 residues: CASSPRSGYNEQFF. The CDR3 DNA reads TGTGCCAGCTCTCCGAGATCCGGCTACAATGAGCAGTTCTTC.

The rearrangement joins TRBV13 to TRBJ2-1, with D possibly being TRBD1 (6 bases). Deletions cut 3 bases from V and 0 bases from J, with 12 bases between. Looked up from germline, CDR1 is PRHDT and CDR2 is FYEKMQ (reference sequence). The CDR3 consists of 16 residues. The CDR3 bases are TGTGCCAGCAGCTTGTCCAGGGGATCCTCCTACAATGAGCAGTTCTTC. Protein: CASSLSRGSSYNEQFF.

Only a few counts were recorded for this clonotype. V usage is TRBV9 and J usage is TRBJ2-1, with D perhaps matching TRBD1 (5 bases). With 0 bases removed from V and 9 bases from J, the gap between germline ends came to 10 bases. CDR1 is SGDLS and CDR2 is YYNGEE in the germline V gene. The CDR3 has 13 residues. The CDR3: CASSVARVAEQFF. CDR3 sequence (DNA): TGTGCCAGCAGCGTAGCCAGGGTGGCTGAGCAGTTCTTC.

This clonotype was seen only a few times. The chain carries TRBV7-3 and TRBJ2-1, with D possibly matching TRBD2 (6 bases). Germline lookup yields CDR1 SGHTA and CDR2 FQGTGA. This CDR3 region has 16 residues. The V end lost 1 base, the J end lost 3 bases, and 13 bases lay between the germline ends. CDR3 region: CASSLRATGGYNEQFF. The CDR3 nucleotides read TGTGCCAGCAGCTTAAGGGCAACCGGGGGCTACAATGAGCAGTTCTTC.

This clonotype was detected a few times. The J gene is TRBJ1-2, the V gene TRBV20-1; D ambiguous. V lost 5 bases, J lost 3 bases, and 10 bases lay in between. This CDR3 region has 12 residues. The germline V gene has CDR1 DFQATT and CDR2 SNEGSKA (reference sequence). The CDR3 is CSAWDGYYGYTF. DNA for the CDR3: TGCAGTGCTTGGGATGGATACTATGGCTACACCTTC.

This clonotype was seen repeatedly, ten times or more. V gene TRBV27 combines with J gene TRBJ2-2; no reliable D call. The germline V and J ends were trimmed by 5 bases and 7 bases, with 20 bases remaining between them. The V gene's germline CDR1 is MNHEY and CDR2 SMNVEV (reference sequence). The CDR3 extends over 16 amino acids. Here the CDR3 reads CASSLSLLGSGGELFF. The CDR3, as DNA: TGTGCCAGCAGTCTCAGTTTGCTCGGAAGTGGCGGGGAGCTGTTTTTT.

The gene calls are TRBV12-3 or TRBV12-4 and TRBJ1-1; the D is unclear. This CDR3 spans 14 amino acids. Trimming removed 3 bases at V and 3 bases at J, with 11 bases between. The DNA of the CDR3 is TGTGCCAGCAGTTTGGTGGGAGGGTACACTGAAGCTTTCTTT. It yields the protein CASSLVGGYTEAFF.

The sample holds a few counts of this clonotype. This chain links TRBV19 with TRBJ2-1; 11 nucleotides match TRBD2. V was pared by 8 bases and J by 6 bases, with 6 bases of the junction left unmatched. CDR1 and CDR2 from the germline V gene are LNHDA and SQIVND (reference sequence). The CDR3 has 14 residues. The CDR3 reads CASGIGTSGNEQFF. For the CDR3, the DNA is TGTGCCAGTGGAATAGGGACTAGCGGCAATGAGCAGTTCTTC.

The gene calls are TRBV10-2 and TRBJ1-4; 8 bases align to TRBD1. Germline V CDR1 and CDR2: WSHSY, SAAADI. J lost 4 bases, V lost 6 bases, and 7 bases had no gene match. CDR3 length: 15 amino acids. The CDR3 protein is CASSDTGGGNEKLFF. Here the CDR3 DNA reads TGCGCCAGCAGCGATACAGGGGGAGGTAATGAAAAACTGTTTTTT.

Of note for this clonotype: A read error may produce the germline difference seen at one junction end. The rearrangement joins TRBV12-3 or TRBV12-4 to TRBJ2-7; D might be TRBD1 (5 bases). This CDR3 comprises 13 residues. CDR3 DNA: TGTGCCAGCAGTTTCCAGGTTTGGGGCGAGCATTACTTC. This gives the protein CASSFQVWGEHYF.

The V call is TRBV27, the J call TRBJ1-1; D remains ambiguous. Deletions cut 8 bases from V and 1 base from J, with 14 bases between. The CDR3 has 14 amino acids. Germline V CDR1 and CDR2: MNHEY, SMNVEV (reference sequence). CDR3 residues: CASAFTGPNTEAFF. The CDR3 coding sequence is TGTGCCAGCGCCTTTACCGGTCCGAACACTGAAGCTTTCTTT.

This clonotype was detected a few times. The chain employs TRBV12-3 or TRBV12-4 and TRBJ1-2, with D tentatively TRBD1 (6 bases). Trimming removed 2 bases from V and 4 bases from J, with 8 bases in between. The CDR3 runs 13 residues. The CDR3 coding sequence is TGTGCCAGCAGTTTACGGGGGGCCTATGGCTACACCTTC. The encoded protein is CASSLRGAYGYTF.

This clonotype was detected many times. V is TRBV12-3 or TRBV12-4 and J is TRBJ2-7; the match to TRBD2 covers 7 bases. Trimming removed 6 bases from V and 2 bases from J; junction bases left unmatched: 4. This CDR3 contains 13 residues. Here the CDR3 reads CASSSGTTYEQYF. The CDR3 region has the DNA TGTGCCAGCAGCTCCGGGACTACCTACGAGCAGTACTTC.

The table lists this clonotype with a few counts. The chain links TRBV9 to TRBJ1-1; D is uncertain. Germline V lookup: CDR1 SGDLS, CDR2 YYNGEE. V was clipped by 2 bases and J by 0 bases, with 11 bases between them. The CDR3 is 15 amino acids. CDR3 DNA: TGTGCCAGCAGCGTTACCGGGCAGATGAACACTGAAGCTTTCTTT. Protein product: CASSVTGQMNTEAFF.

This chain links TRBV14 with TRBJ1-1; D call uncertain. Germline V gene sequence: CDR1 SGHDN, CDR2 FVKESK. The CDR3 covers 11 residues. V lost 1 base and J lost 7, with 4 bases in between. CDR3 sequence reads: CASSQVGEAFF. The CDR3 nucleotides are TGTGCCAGCAGCCAAGTAGGTGAAGCTTTCTTT.

The sample holds a few counts of this clonotype. The chain recombines TRBV3-1 with TRBJ1-1, with a possible D match to TRBD1 (6 bases). There are 16 residues in the CDR3. Between the trimmed V and J ends, which lost 2 bases and 6 bases, there was a span of 19 bases. Germline V lookup: CDR1 LGHDT, CDR2 YNNKEL (reference sequence). For the CDR3, the DNA is TGTGCCAGCAGCCAAACGGGGGCGGCGGGGGTCCCTGAAGCTTTCTTT. This translates into CASSQTGAAGVPEAFF.